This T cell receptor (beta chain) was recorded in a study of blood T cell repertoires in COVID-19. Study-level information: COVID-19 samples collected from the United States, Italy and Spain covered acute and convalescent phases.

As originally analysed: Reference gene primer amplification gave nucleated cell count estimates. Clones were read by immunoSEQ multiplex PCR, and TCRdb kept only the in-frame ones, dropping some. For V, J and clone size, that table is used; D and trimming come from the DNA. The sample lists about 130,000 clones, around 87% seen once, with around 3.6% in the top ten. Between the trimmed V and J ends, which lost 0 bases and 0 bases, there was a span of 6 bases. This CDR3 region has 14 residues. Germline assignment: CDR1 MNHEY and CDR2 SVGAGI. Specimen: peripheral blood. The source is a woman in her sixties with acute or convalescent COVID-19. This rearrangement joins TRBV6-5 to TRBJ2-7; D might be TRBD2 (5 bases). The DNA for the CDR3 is TGTGCCAGCAGTTACTCTCGGGGCTCCTACGAGCAGTACTTC. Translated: CASSYSRGSYEQYF.